This T cell receptor (beta chain) is drawn from a study of cytomegalovirus exposure and HLA in healthy donors. The V end lost 4 bases, the J end lost 3 bases, and 12 bases lay between the germline ends. Per the germline V gene, CDR1 is MDHEN and CDR2 is SYDVKM. The CDR3 has 14 amino acids. Produced via immunoSEQ multiplex PCR; TCRdb's table is partial and in-frame only. The sample consists of roughly 250,000 clones, approximately 83% of them appearing once. This chain uses TRBV28 with TRBJ1-2, with D perhaps matching TRBD1 (5 bases). Sequencing was done on a sample of PBMCs. The source of this sequence is a woman aged 25 to 45 in good health and CMV-seropositive. CDR3 in amino acids: CASSSPGGDYGYTF. CDR3 bases: TGTGCCAGCAGTTCACCCGGGGGTGACTATGGCTACACCTTC.